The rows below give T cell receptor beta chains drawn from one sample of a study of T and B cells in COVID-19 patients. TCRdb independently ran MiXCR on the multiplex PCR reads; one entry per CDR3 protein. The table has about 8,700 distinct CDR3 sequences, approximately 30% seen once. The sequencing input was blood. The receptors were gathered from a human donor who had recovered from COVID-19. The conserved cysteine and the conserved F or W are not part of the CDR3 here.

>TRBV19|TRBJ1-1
ASSTRGGTGNWNTEAF
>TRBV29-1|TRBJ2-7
SVARDRSYEQY
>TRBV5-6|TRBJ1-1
ASKGLGMGVTYTEAF
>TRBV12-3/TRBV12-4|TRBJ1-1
ASSGTRDSKAF
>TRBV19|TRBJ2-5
ASSIQQGNQETQY
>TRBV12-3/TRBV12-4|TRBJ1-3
ASSPGVLITKGGNTIY
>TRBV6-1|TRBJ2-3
ASRRGLADTQY
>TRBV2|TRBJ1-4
ASRGRTHDEKLF
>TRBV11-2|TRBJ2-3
ASSLRVGSSTDTQY
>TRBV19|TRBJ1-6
ASSISAGNSPLH
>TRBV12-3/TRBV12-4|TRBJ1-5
ASRAGTYSNQPQH
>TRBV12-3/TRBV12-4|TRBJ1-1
ASSLAGRLGTEAF
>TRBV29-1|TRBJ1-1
SVERRLDTEAF
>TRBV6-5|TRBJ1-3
ASSEEDGQLGNTIY
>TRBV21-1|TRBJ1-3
ASSSGRQGMAGNTIY
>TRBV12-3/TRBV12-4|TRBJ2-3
ASSIDGADTQY
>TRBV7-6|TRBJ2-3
ASSLAGAGTTDTQY
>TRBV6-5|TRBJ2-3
ASSLGGDTQY
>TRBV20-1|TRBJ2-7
SARRGAHEQY
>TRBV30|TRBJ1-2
AWDAPGRGVYGYT
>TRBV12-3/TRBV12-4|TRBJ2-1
ASSLGQGSGNEQF
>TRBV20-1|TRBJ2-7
SASVMAGATYEQY
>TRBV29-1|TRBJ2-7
SALGQGTYEQY
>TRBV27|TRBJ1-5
ASSSQGQGLPQH
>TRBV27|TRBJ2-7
ASSLRAIAGIAYEQY
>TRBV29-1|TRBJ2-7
SVADAREQY
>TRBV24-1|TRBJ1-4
ATSDSRATNEKLF
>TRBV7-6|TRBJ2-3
ASSLAQAGVVY
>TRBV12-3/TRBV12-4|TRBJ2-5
ASSLGGTNQETQY
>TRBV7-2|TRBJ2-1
ASSWTSGGTYEQF
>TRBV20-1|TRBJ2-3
SARSSGRGFSTDTQY
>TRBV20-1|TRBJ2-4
SARGQLAKNIQY
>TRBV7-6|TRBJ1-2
ASSLDPPGYGYT